This T cell receptor (beta chain) came from a study of CD8 T cells in ankylosing spondylitis. This clonotype was seen many times. The target antigen is unknown. Quantitative 5'-RACE with molecular barcodes was used to make the TCR beta libraries. TCRdb reprocessed the 5' RACE reads with MiXCR, giving one entry per CDR3 protein. The sample lists a few hundred thousand distinct CDR3 sequences; around a tenth were seen once. The study's findings and limits: A TCR beta motif of roughly eight highly homologous variants seemed to mark ankylosing spondylitis blood.

The sample consisted of blood, either unsorted or a sorted T cell fraction (not recorded which). The source is a male donor with ankylosing spondylitis or in good health (not recorded which).

CDR3 sequence reads: CASQLADPYNEQFF. Written as DNA, the CDR3 is TGTGCCAGCCAACTAGCGGATCCCTACAATGAGCAGTTCTTC. The gene calls are TRBV28 and TRBJ2-1; 8 nucleotides agree with TRBD2. Germline CDR1 and CDR2: MDHEN and SYDVKM. The CDR3 is 14 amino acids. The V segment lost 8 bases and the J segment 2 bases; nucleotides outside the gene matches: 5.